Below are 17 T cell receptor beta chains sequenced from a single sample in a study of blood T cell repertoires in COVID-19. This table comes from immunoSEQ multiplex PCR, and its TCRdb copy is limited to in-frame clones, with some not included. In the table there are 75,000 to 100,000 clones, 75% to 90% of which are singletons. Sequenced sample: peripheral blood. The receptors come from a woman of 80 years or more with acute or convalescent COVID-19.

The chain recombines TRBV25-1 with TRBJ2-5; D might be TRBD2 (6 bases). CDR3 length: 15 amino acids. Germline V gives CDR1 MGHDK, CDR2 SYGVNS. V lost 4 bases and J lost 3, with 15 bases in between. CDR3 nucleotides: TGTGCCAGCAGTGGGGAGGATCAGCCCGAAGAGACCCAGTACTTC. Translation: CASSGEDQPEETQYF.

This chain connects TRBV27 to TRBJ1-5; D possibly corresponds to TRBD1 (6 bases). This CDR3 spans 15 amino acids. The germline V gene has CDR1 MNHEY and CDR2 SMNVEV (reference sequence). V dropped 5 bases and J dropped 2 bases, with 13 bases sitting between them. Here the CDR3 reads CASSTTTGGNQPQHF. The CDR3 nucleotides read TGTGCCAGCAGTACAACGACAGGCGGCAATCAGCCCCAGCATTTT.

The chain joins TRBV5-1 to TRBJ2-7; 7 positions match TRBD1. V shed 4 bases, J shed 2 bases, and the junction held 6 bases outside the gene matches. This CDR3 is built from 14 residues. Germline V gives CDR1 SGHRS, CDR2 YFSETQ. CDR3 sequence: CASSPPGQTYEQYF. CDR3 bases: TGCGCCAGCAGCCCACCGGGACAGACCTACGAGCAGTACTTC.

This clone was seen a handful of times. The CDR3 region has the DNA TGTGCCAGTAGTTCAAAGGGGATTGGATGGACTGAAGCTTTCTTT. Translated, it gives CASSSKGIGWTEAFF. The chain combines TRBV19 with TRBJ1-1, with a tentative D call TRBD1 (5 bases). This CDR3 region has 15 residues. Looked up from germline, CDR1 is LNHDA and CDR2 is SQIVND (reference sequence). V lost 5 bases and J 5 bases, leaving 18 bases between the germline ends.

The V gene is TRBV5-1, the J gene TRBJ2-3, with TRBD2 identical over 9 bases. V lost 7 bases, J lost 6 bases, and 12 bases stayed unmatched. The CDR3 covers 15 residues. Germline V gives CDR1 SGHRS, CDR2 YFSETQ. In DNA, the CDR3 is TGCGCCAGCTCGTATAGCGGGGGAGCGGGGGATACGCAGTATTTT. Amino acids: CASSYSGGAGDTQYF.

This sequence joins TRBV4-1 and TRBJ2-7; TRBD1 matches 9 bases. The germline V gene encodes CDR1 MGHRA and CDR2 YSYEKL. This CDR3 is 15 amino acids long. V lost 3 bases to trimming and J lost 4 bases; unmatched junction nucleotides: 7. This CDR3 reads CASSHPGTGLYEQYF. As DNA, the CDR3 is TGCGCCAGCAGCCATCCCGGGACAGGGCTTTACGAGCAGTACTTC.

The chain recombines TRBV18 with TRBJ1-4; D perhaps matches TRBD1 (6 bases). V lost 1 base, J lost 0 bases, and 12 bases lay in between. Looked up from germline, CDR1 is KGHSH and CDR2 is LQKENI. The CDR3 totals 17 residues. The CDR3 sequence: CASSPLMGAATNEKLFF. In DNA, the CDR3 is TGTGCCAGCTCACCACTGATGGGGGCTGCAACTAATGAAAAACTGTTTTTT.

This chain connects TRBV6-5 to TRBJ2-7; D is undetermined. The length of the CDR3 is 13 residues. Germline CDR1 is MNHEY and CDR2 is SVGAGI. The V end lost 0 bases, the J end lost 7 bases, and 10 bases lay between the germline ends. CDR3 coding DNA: TGTGCCAGCAGTTACTCCGGGTTCGGGGAGCAGTACTTC. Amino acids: CASSYSGFGEQYF.

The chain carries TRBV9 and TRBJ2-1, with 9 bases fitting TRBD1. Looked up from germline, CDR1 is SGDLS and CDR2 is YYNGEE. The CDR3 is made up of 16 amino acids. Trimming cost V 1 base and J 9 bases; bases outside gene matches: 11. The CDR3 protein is CASSVRGDREAGEQFF. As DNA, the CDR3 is TGTGCCAGCAGCGTACGTGGGGACAGGGAAGCCGGTGAGCAGTTCTTC.

The CDR3, as DNA: TGTGCCAGCTCACCGTATTCGGACTCCCCGTCCTACGAGCAGTACTTC. This sequence encodes CASSPYSDSPSYEQYF. V gene TRBV18 combines with J gene TRBJ2-7; D possibly corresponds to TRBD2 (5 bases). CDR1 KGHSH and CDR2 LQKENI come from the germline V gene. V dropped 3 bases and J dropped 1 base, with 16 bases sitting between them. This CDR3 comprises 16 residues.

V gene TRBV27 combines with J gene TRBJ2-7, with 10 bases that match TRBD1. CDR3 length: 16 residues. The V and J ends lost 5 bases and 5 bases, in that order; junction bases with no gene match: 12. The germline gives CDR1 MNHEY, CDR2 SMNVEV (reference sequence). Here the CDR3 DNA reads TGTGCCAGCAGTCCCCCCGGCGACAGGGGGCGGAACGAGCAGTACTTC. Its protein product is CASSPPGDRGRNEQYF.

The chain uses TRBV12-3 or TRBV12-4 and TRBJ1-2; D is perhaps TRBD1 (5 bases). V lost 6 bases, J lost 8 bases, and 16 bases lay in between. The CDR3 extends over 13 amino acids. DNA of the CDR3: TGTGCCAGCAGACAAAATTTAAAGGGGGGCTACACCTTC. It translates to CASRQNLKGGYTF.

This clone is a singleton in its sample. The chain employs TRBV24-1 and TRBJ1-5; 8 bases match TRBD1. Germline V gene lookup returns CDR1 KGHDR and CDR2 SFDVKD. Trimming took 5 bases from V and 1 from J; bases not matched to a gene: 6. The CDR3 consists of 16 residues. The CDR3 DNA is TGTGCCACCAGTGTTGGAACAGGGGGGAGCAATCAGCCCCAGCATTTT. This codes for CATSVGTGGSNQPQHF.

CDR3 amino acids: CASSELAGTDTQYF. The CDR3 bases are TGTGCCAGCAGCGAACTAGCGGGCACAGATACGCAGTATTTT. The chain employs TRBV6-4 and TRBJ2-3; 8 nucleotides agree with TRBD2. The CDR3 has 14 residues. V dropped 6 bases and J dropped 1; count of bases not matched to a gene: 3. CDR1 MRHNA and CDR2 SNTAGT come from the germline V gene.

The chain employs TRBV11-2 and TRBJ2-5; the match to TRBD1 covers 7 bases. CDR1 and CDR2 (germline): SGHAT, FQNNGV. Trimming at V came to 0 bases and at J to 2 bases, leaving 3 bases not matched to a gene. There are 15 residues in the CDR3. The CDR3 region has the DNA TGTGCCAGCAGCTTAGAAGGGACAGAGCAAGAGACCCAGTACTTC. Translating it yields CASSLEGTEQETQYF.

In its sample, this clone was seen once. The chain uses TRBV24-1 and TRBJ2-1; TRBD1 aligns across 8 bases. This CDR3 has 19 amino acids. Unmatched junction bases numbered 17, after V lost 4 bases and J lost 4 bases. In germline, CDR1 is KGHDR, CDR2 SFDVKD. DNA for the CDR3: TGTGCCACCAGTGACTCCGGGACAGGTGTGCCTTTCGTATACAATGAGCAGTTCTTC. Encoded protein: CATSDSGTGVPFVYNEQFF.

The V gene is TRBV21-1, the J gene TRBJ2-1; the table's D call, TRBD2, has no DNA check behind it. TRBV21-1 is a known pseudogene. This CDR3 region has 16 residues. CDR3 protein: CASSKTGRGSYNEQFF. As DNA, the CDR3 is TGTGCCAGCAGCAAAACGGGGCGGGGAAGTTACAATGAGCAGTTCTTC.